Reported below is one TCR beta chain. V was trimmed by 0 bases and J by 0 bases, leaving 11 bases between them. The CDR3 is made up of 15 amino acids. The germline V gene encodes CDR1 GTSNPN and CDR2 SVGIG (reference sequence). The source of the sample is a study of CD8+ T cells in alopecia areata. Study details: Treated patients were dosed with oral tofacitinib, taking 5 to 10 mg twice daily. Tofacitinib ran for 6 to 18 months before 6 months off drug.

cDNA prepared by RNA extraction and subsequent reverse transcription served as the template for sequencing. The table came from immunoSEQ multiplex PCR; TCRdb's copy has only in-frame clones and leaves some out. The sample records 130,000 to 150,000 clones, about half being singletons. Sequencing used CD4+ T cells sorted from blood, obtained at week 0. The chain recombines TRBV30 with TRBJ1-2; no clear D gene. The sequence was obtained from a human donor with alopecia areata. The CDR3 loop is CAWSVPRATNYGYTF. CDR3 bases: TGTGCCTGGAGTGTACCAAGGGCAACTAACTATGGCTACACCTTC. Drawing the rest from reference TRBV30 and TRBJ1-2, the complete variable domain is SQTIHQWPATLVQPVGSPLSLECTVEGTSNPNLYWYRQAAGRGLQLLFYSVGIGQISSEVPQNLSASRPQDRQFILSSKKLLLSDSGFYLCAWSVPRATNYGYTFGSGTRLTVV.